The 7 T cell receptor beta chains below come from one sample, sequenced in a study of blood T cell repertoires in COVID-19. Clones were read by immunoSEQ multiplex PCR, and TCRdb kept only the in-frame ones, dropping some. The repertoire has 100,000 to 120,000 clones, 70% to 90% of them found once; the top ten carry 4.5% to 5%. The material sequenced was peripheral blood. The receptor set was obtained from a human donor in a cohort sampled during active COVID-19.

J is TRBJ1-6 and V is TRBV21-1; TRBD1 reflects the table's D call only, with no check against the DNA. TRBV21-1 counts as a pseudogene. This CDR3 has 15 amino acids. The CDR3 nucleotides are TGTGCCAGACCCCTCCGGGACAGCCTCGATTCACCCCTCCACTTT. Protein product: CARPLRDSLDSPLHF.

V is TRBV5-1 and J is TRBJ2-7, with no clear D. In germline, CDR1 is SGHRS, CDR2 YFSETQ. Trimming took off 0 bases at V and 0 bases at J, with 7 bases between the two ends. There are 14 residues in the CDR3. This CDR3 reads CASSLEQISYEQYF. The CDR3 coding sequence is TGCGCCAGCAGCTTGGAACAGATCTCCTACGAGCAGTACTTC.

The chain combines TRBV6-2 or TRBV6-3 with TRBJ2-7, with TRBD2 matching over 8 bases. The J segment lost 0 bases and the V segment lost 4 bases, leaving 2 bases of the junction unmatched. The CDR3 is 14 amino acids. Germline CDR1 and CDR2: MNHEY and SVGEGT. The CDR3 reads CASSLAGPSYEQYF. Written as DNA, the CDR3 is TGTGCCAGCAGTTTAGCGGGACCCTCCTACGAGCAGTACTTC.

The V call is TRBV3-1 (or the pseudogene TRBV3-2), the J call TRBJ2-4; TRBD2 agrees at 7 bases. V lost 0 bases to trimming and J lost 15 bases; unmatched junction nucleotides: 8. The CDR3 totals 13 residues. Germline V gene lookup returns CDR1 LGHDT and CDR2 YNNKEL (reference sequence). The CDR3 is CASSQDPGLGMYF. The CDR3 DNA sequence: TGTGCCAGCAGCCAAGATCCCGGACTAGGGATGTACTTC.

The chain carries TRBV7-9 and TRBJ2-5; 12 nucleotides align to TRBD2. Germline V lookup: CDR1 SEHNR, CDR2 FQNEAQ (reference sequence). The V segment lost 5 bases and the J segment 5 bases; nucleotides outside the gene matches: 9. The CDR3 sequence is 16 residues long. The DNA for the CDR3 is TGTGCCAGCAGCCTAACTAGCGGGGGGTTAGGGGAGACCCAGTACTTC. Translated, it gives CASSLTSGGLGETQYF.

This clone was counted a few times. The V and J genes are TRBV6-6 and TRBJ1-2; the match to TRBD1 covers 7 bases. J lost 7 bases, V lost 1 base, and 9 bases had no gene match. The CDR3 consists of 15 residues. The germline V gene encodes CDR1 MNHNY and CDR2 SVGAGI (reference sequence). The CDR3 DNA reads TGTGCCAGCAGTTACTACCGACAGGGTCAGGGTGGCTACACCTTC. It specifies CASSYYRQGQGGYTF.

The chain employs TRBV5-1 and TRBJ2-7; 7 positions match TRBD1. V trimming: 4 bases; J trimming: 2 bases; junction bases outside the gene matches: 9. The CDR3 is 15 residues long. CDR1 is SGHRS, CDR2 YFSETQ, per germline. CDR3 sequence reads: CASSKDPGTAYEQYF. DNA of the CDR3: TGCGCCAGCAGCAAAGACCCCGGGACAGCCTACGAGCAGTACTTC.